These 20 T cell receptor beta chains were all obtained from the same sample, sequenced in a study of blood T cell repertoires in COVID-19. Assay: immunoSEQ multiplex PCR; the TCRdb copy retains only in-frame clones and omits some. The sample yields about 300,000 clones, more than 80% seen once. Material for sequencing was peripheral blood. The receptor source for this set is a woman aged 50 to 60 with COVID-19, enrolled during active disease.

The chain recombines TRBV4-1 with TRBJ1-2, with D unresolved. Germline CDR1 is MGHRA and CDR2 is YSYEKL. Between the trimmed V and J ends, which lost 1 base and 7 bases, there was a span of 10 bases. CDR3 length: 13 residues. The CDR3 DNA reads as TGCGCCAGCAGCCAAGTCGGTTTTAGTGGCTACACCTTC. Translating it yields CASSQVGFSGYTF.

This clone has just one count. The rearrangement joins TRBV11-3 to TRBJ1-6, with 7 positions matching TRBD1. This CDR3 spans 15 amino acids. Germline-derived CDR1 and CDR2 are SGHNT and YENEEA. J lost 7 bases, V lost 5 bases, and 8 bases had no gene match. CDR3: CASSPVGQPNSPLHF. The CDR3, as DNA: TGTGCCAGCAGCCCAGTGGGACAGCCAAATTCACCCCTCCACTTT.

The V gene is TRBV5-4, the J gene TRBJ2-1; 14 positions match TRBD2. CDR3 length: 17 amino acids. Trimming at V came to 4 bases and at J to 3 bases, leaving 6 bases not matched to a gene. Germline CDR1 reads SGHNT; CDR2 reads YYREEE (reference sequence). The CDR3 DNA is TGTGCCAGCAGCCCAGGTGGGACTAGCGGGAGCTACAATGAGCAGTTCTTC. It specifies CASSPGGTSGSYNEQFF. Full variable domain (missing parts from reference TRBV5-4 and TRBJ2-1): ETGVTQSPTHLIKTRGQQVTLRCSSQSGHNTVSWYQQALGQGPQFIFQYYREEENGRGNFPPRFSGLQFPNYSSELNVNALELDDSALYLCASSPGGTSGSYNEQFFGPGTRLTVL.

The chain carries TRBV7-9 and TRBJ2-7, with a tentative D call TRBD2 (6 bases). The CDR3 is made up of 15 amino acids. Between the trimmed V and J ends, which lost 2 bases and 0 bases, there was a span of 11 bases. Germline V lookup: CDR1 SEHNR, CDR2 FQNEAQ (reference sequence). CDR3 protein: CASSLSGPSSYEQYF. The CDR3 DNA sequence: TGTGCCAGCAGCTTAAGCGGGCCTAGCTCCTACGAGCAGTACTTC. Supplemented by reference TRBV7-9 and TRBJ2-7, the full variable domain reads DTGVSQNPRHKITKRGQNVTFRCDPISEHNRLYWYRQTLGQGPEFLTYFQNEAQLEKSRLLSDRFSAERPKGSFSTLEIQRTEQGDSAMYLCASSLSGPSSYEQYFGPGTRLTVT.

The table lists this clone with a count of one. CDR3 residues: CASSRDSLYKRETQYF. The DNA for the CDR3 is TGTGCCAGCAGCCGGGACTCCCTATACAAGAGGGAGACCCAGTACTTC. The V gene is TRBV14, the J gene TRBJ2-5, with D possibly TRBD2 on 6 matching bases. CDR1 is SGHDN, CDR2 FVKESK, per germline. The length of the CDR3 is 16 residues. V dropped 4 bases and J dropped 5 bases, with 20 bases sitting between them.

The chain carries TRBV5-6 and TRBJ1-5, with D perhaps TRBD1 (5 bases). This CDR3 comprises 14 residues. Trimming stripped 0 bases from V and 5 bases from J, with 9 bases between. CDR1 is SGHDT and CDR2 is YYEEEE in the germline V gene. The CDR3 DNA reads TGTGCCAGCAGCTTGGGGGGCAGTTATCAGCCCCAGCATTTT. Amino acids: CASSLGGSYQPQHF.

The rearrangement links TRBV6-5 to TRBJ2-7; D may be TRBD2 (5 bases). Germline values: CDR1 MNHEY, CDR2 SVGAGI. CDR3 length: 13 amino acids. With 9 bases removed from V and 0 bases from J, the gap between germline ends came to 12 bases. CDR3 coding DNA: TGTGCCAGTCTGGACTCCGACTCCTACGAGCAGTACTTC. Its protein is CASLDSDSYEQYF.

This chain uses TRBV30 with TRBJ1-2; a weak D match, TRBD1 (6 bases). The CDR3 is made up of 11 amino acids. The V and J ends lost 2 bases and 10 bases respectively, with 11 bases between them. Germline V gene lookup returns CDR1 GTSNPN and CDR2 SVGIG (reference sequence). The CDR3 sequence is CAWSSQGTYTF. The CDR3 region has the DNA TGTGCCTGGAGTTCCCAGGGGACCTACACCTTC. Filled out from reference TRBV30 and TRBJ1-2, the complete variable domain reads SQTIHQWPATLVQPVGSPLSLECTVEGTSNPNLYWYRQAAGRGLQLLFYSVGIGQISSEVPQNLSASRPQDRQFILSSKKLLLSDSGFYLCAWSSQGTYTFGSGTRLTVV.

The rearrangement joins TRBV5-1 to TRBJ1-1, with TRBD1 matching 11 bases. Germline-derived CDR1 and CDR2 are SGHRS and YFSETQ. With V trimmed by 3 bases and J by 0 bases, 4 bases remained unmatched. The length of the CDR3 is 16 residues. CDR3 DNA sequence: TGCGCCAGCAGCTGGGGGACAGGGGGGCTGAACACTGAAGCTTTCTTT. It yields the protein CASSWGTGGLNTEAFF.

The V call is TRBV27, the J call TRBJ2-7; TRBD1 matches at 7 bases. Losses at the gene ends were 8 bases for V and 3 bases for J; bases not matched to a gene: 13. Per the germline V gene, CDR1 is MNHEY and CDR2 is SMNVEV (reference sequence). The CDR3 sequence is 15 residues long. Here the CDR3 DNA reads TGTGCCAGCGCTGGTGACAGGGTCCCTGACTACGAGCAGTACTTC. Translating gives CASAGDRVPDYEQYF.

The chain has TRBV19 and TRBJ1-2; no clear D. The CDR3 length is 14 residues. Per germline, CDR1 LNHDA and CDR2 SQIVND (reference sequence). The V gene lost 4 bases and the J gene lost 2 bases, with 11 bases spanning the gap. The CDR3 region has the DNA TGTGCCAGTAGTACCCCGGGTCTGAACTATGGCTACACCTTC. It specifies CASSTPGLNYGYTF.

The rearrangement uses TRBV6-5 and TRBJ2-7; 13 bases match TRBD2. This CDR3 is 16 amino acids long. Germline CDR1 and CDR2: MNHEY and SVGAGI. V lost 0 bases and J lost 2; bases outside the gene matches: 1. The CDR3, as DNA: TGTGCCAGCAGTTACTCTGGACTAGCGGGGGCCTACGAGCAGTACTTC. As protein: CASSYSGLAGAYEQYF.

The CDR3 region is CASSPRPNYGYTF. The CDR3 nucleotides read TGTGCCAGCAGCCCGCGCCCTAACTATGGCTACACCTTC. The chain joins TRBV14 to TRBJ1-2; unclear D gene. Trimming stripped 4 bases from V and 0 bases from J, with 6 bases between. This CDR3 spans 13 amino acids. Looked up from germline, CDR1 is SGHDN and CDR2 is FVKESK.

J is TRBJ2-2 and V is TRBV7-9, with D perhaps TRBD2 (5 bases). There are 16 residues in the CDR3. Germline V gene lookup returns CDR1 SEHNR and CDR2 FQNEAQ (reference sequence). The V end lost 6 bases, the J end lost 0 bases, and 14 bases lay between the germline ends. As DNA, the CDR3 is TGTGCCAGCAGTCGACTGGGCGGGTCGAACACCGGGGAGCTGTTTTTT. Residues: CASSRLGGSNTGELFF.

The CDR3 bases are TGTGCCACCGGACTAGCGGGTCTCCAAGAGACCCAGTACTTC. This sequence encodes CATGLAGLQETQYF. The gene calls are TRBV24-1 and TRBJ2-5; TRBD2 aligns across 11 bases. Germline loops: CDR1 KGHDR, CDR2 SFDVKD. The CDR3 is 14 residues long. V was clipped by 9 bases and J by 1 base; unmatched bases: 3.

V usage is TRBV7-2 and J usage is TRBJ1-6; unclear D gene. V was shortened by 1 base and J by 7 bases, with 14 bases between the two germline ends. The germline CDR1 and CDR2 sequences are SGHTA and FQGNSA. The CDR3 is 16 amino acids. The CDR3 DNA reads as TGTGCCAGCAGCTTAGAATTCCCGACTTTCAATTCACCCCTCCACTTT. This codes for CASSLEFPTFNSPLHF.

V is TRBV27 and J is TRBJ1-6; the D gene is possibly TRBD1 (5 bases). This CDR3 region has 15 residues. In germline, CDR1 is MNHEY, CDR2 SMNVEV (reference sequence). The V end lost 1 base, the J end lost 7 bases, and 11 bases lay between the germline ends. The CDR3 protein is CASSLWGGDNSPLHF. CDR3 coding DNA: TGTGCCAGCAGTTTATGGGGGGGGGACAATTCACCCCTCCACTTT.

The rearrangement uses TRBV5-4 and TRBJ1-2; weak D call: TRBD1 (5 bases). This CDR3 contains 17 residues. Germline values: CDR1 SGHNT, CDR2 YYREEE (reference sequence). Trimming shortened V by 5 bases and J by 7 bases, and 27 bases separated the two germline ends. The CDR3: CASRSQGINFGTFGYTF. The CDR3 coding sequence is TGTGCCAGCAGATCTCAGGGCATAAACTTTGGAACTTTTGGCTACACCTTC.

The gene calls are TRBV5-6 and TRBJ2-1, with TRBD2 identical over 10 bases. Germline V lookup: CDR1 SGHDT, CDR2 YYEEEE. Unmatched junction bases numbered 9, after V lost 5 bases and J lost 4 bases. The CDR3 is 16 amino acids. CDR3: CASRRRTSGSYNEQFF. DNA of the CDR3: TGTGCCAGCAGAAGGAGGACTAGCGGCTCGTACAATGAGCAGTTCTTC.

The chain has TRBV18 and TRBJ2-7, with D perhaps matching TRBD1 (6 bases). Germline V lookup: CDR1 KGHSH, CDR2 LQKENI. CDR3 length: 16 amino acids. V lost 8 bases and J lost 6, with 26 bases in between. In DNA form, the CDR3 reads TGTGCCAGCGGAGCGGATCTCGACAGGCCCGACGGCGAGCAGTACTTC. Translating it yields CASGADLDRPDGEQYF.